The next 20 T cell receptor beta chains were all read from a single sample in a study of blood T cell repertoires in COVID-19. Using immunoSEQ multiplex PCR, the repertoire was profiled, and TCRdb retains in-frame clones only, with some absent. The repertoire holds 150,000 to 200,000 clones, with nearly 90% as singletons. Sequencing was performed on peripheral blood. Receptor source: a man in his fifties with acute or convalescent COVID-19.

This clone was detected only once. V and J are TRBV7-9 and TRBJ2-3; D perhaps matches TRBD2 (7 bases). Looked up from germline, CDR1 is SEHNR and CDR2 is FQNEAQ (reference sequence). There are 15 residues in the CDR3. Trimming took off 5 bases at V and 1 base at J, with 13 bases between the two ends. CDR3 in DNA: TGTGCCAGCAGCGCTCGGGGGGCCGGCACAGATACGCAGTATTTT. This translates into CASSARGAGTDTQYF.

This chain joins TRBV6-1 and TRBJ2-3, with D possibly matching TRBD1 (5 bases). Trimming stripped 1 base from V and 3 bases from J, with 17 bases between. CDR1 and CDR2 from the germline V gene are MNHNS and SASEGT. The CDR3 contains 17 residues. The CDR3 loop is CASSEGAGQRITDTQYF. CDR3 in DNA: TGTGCCAGCAGTGAAGGGGCCGGACAACGGATTACAGATACGCAGTATTTT.

The chain is built from TRBV19 and TRBJ1-5; possible D gene TRBD1, 6 bases. Germline V lookup: CDR1 LNHDA, CDR2 SQIVND (reference sequence). The length of the CDR3 is 14 residues. The V gene lost 9 bases and the J gene lost 4 bases, with 16 bases spanning the gap. CDR3 sequence (DNA): TGTGCCAGCTCGAAGGGGGACGGAAATCAGCCCCAGCATTTT. It translates to CASSKGDGNQPQHF.

This chain joins TRBV27 and TRBJ1-5, with 8 bases lining up with TRBD1. V lost 5 bases and J lost 4; bases outside the gene matches: 10. The CDR3 length is 16 residues. Germline V gene sequence: CDR1 MNHEY, CDR2 SMNVEV (reference sequence). For the CDR3, the DNA is TGTGCCAGCAGTCCAAAGGACAGGGTGAGGAATCAGCCCCAGCATTTT. Translating gives CASSPKDRVRNQPQHF.

The gene calls are TRBV7-2 and TRBJ2-7, with 10 bases that match TRBD2. The germline gives CDR1 SGHTA, CDR2 FQGNSA. Trimming cost V 1 base and J 4 bases; bases outside gene matches: 4. CDR3 length: 15 amino acids. The DNA for the CDR3 is TGTGCCAGCAGCTTAGTATGGACTAGCGGATACGAGCAGTACTTC. Amino acid sequence: CASSLVWTSGYEQYF.

V and J are TRBV19 and TRBJ2-2; D call uncertain. V shed 10 bases and J shed 5 bases, with 20 bases lying between them. The germline CDR1 and CDR2 sequences are LNHDA and SQIVND (reference sequence). The CDR3 consists of 15 residues. The DNA for the CDR3 is TGTGCCACCTCTAAGCGCACAAGTCAAACCGGGGAGCTGTTTTTT. It translates to CATSKRTSQTGELFF.

This chain uses TRBV9 with TRBJ2-2, with 9 positions matching TRBD2. This CDR3 comprises 16 residues. Germline CDR1 reads SGDLS; CDR2 reads YYNGEE. Trimming took 4 bases from V and 7 from J; bases not matched to a gene: 11. CDR3 protein: CASSPQSGGFGGELFF. In DNA, the CDR3 is TGTGCCAGCAGCCCCCAAAGCGGGGGGTTTGGCGGGGAGCTGTTTTTT.

This chain joins TRBV30 and TRBJ2-3; 14 positions match TRBD2. The V gene end was trimmed by 1 base and the J gene end by 1 base; junction bases not matched to a gene: 1. Germline V CDR1 and CDR2: GTSNPN, SVGIG (reference sequence). CDR3 length: 16 residues. In DNA form, the CDR3 reads TGTGCCTGGAGTGGACTAGCGGGGGGGCGCACAGATACGCAGTATTTT. Its protein is CAWSGLAGGRTDTQYF.

J is TRBJ2-3 and V is TRBV11-3; TRBD2 might be the D (5 bases). V lost 5 bases and J lost 9, with 12 bases in between. Germline CDR1 SGHNT, CDR2 YENEEA. The length of the CDR3 is 12 residues. The CDR3 DNA is TGTGCCAGCAGCCCCGGAGGTTGGACGCAGTATTTT. Its translation is CASSPGGWTQYF.

J is TRBJ1-1 and V is TRBV19, with D possibly being TRBD1 (5 bases). V was shortened by 3 bases and J by 5 bases, with 13 bases between the two germline ends. This CDR3 spans 14 amino acids. Germline lookup yields CDR1 LNHDA and CDR2 SQIVND (reference sequence). For the CDR3, the DNA is TGTGCCAGTAGTATGTATATCAGGGATACTGAAGCTTTCTTT. Residues: CASSMYIRDTEAFF. The whole variable domain, remainder taken from reference TRBV19 and TRBJ1-1, is DGGITQSPKYLFRKEGQNVTLSCEQNLNHDAMYWYRQDPGQGLRLIYYSQIVNDFQKGDIAEGYSVSREKKESFPLTVTSAQKNPTAFYLCASSMYIRDTEAFFGQGTRLTVV.

The chain is built from TRBV12-3 or TRBV12-4 and TRBJ1-3; a weak D match, TRBD1 (5 bases). The CDR3 runs to 13 residues. Deletions cut 7 bases from V and 1 base from J, with 8 bases between. CDR3 DNA sequence: TGTGCCAGCAACGGACATTCTGGAAACACCATATATTTT. It codes for CASNGHSGNTIYF.

The chain employs TRBV7-9 and TRBJ1-2; 8 bases match TRBD1. The CDR3 consists of 15 residues. Losses at the gene ends were 5 bases for V and 2 bases for J; bases not matched to a gene: 7. Germline V gene sequence: CDR1 SEHNR, CDR2 FQNEAQ (reference sequence). CDR3 sequence reads: CASSRQGPLNYGYTF. CDR3 nucleotide sequence: TGTGCCAGCAGCCGACAGGGGCCCCTAAACTATGGCTACACCTTC.

This clone was detected once. CDR3 sequence reads: CASSPGQTATNEKLFF. For the CDR3, the DNA is TGTGCCAGCAGCCCAGGACAGACCGCAACTAATGAAAAACTGTTTTTT. The chain uses TRBV7-9 and TRBJ1-4; perhaps TRBD1 as D (6 bases). V was shortened by 5 bases and J by 0 bases, with 13 bases between the two germline ends. The V gene's germline CDR1 is SEHNR and CDR2 FQNEAQ (reference sequence). This CDR3 region has 16 residues. Complete variable domain (other parts from reference TRBV7-9 and TRBJ1-4): DTGVSQNPRHKITKRGQNVTFRCDPISEHNRLYWYRQTLGQGPEFLTYFQNEAQLEKSRLLSDRFSAERPKGSFSTLEIQRTEQGDSAMYLCASSPGQTATNEKLFFGSGTQLSVL.

The V gene is TRBV28, the J gene TRBJ1-3, with D hard to call. Germline lookup yields CDR1 MDHEN and CDR2 SYDVKM. This CDR3 contains 15 residues. Trimming removed 4 bases at V and 0 bases at J, with 10 bases between. Here the CDR3 reads CASSSGVLSGNTIYF. For the CDR3, the DNA is TGTGCCAGCAGTTCTGGAGTCCTCTCTGGAAACACCATATATTTT.

Regarding this clone: The junction shows a germline mismatch at one end, possibly a read error. This chain uses TRBV30 with TRBJ2-1; tentatively, D is TRBD2 (7 bases). The CDR3 loop spans 13 amino acids. The germline V gene encodes CDR1 GTSNPN and CDR2 SVGIG (reference sequence). The CDR3 sequence: CAGSMGGPYEQFF. The CDR3 DNA reads as TGTGCCGGGAGTATGGGGGGGCCGTATGAGCAGTTCTTC.

The chain employs TRBV4-3 and TRBJ2-1; 13 bases line up with TRBD2. The CDR3 loop spans 17 amino acids. Germline assignment: CDR1 LGHNA and CDR2 YSLEER. Trimming cost V 1 base and J 7 bases; bases outside gene matches: 7. CDR3 region: CASSQGTSGGSENEQFF. CDR3 DNA sequence: TGCGCCAGCAGCCAAGGGACTAGCGGGGGCTCTGAGAATGAGCAGTTCTTC.

This chain links TRBV24-1 with TRBJ2-1; D is undetermined. From germline, CDR1 is KGHDR and CDR2 SFDVKD. The CDR3 has 16 residues. V dropped 3 bases and J dropped 0 bases, with 11 bases sitting between them. CDR3 nucleotide sequence: TGTGCCACCAGTGATGCGAGGAGAAGCTCCTACAATGAGCAGTTCTTC. Amino acid sequence: CATSDARRSSYNEQFF.

The chain recombines TRBV30 with TRBJ2-3; possibly TRBD1 for D (5 bases). Germline CDR1 GTSNPN, CDR2 SVGIG (reference sequence). Trimming took off 0 bases at V and 3 bases at J, with 7 bases between the two ends. The CDR3 length is 13 residues. This CDR3 reads CAWSVSGTDTQYF. CDR3 nucleotide sequence: TGTGCCTGGAGTGTATCAGGGACAGATACGCAGTATTTT.

The V gene is TRBV7-3, the J gene TRBJ2-1; 7 bases map to TRBD2. Germline CDR1 and CDR2: SGHTA and FQGTGA. With 5 bases clipped from V and 5 bases from J, the junction kept 9 bases outside the gene matches. The CDR3 loop spans 15 amino acids. As DNA, the CDR3 is TGTGCCAGCAGCCTCCAAGCTAGCGGCCACAATGAGCAGTTCTTC. Translated, it gives CASSLQASGHNEQFF. Using reference TRBV7-3 and TRBJ2-1 for the parts outside the CDR3, the full variable domain is GAGVSQTPSNKVTEKGKYVELRCDPISGHTALYWYRQSLGQGPEFLIYFQGTGAADDSGLPNDRFFAVRPEGSVSTLKIQRTERGDSAVYLCASSLQASGHNEQFFGPGTRLTVL.

The gene calls are TRBV7-8 and TRBJ2-1; 8 nucleotides line up with TRBD2. V trimming: 3 bases; J trimming: 6 bases; junction bases outside the gene matches: 10. CDR1 and CDR2 from the germline V gene are SGHVS and FQNEAQ. CDR3 length: 16 residues. CDR3 sequence: CASSFPRLASINEQFF. DNA of the CDR3: TGTGCCAGCAGCTTTCCAAGACTAGCGAGTATCAATGAGCAGTTCTTC.